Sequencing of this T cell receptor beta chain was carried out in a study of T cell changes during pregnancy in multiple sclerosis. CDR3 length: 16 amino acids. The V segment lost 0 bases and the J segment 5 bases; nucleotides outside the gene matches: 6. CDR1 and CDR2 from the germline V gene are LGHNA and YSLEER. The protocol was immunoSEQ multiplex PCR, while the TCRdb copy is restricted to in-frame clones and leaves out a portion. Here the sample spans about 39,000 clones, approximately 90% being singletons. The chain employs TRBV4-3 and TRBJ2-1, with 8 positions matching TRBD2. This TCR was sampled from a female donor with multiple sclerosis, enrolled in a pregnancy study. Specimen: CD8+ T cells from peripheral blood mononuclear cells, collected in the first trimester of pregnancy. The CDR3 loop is CASSQEAGGANNEQFF. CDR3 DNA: TGCGCCAGCAGCCAAGAGGCGGGGGGAGCCAACAATGAGCAGTTCTTC.